These T cell receptor beta chains were read from a single sample in a study of blood T cell repertoires in COVID-19. Here immunoSEQ multiplex PCR was the method, and the copy in TCRdb shows in-frame clones only, minus some. This sample yields approximately 350,000 clones, of which 80% to 85% are seen a single time; about 5.4% belongs to the top ten. The sample taken for sequencing was PBMCs or T cells enriched from blood (not recorded which). All receptors come from a woman between 45 and 65 years old who had recovered from COVID-19. Both conserved end residues are part of each CDR3. The D gene is left open where the match is weak. Rows give clone size only sometimes, using once, few, many, or a class for an expanded clone.

j_call clone_size d_call v_call cdr3_nt cdr3_aa
TRBJ1-6 - - TRBV19 TGTGCCAGTAGTTTGCGGGGTTATAATTCACCCCTCCACTTT CASSLRGYNSPLHF
TRBJ2-2 few - TRBV14 TGTGCCAGCAGCCAACGACTAGGTCGTTCTGGGGAGCTGTTTTTT CASSQRLGRSGELFF
TRBJ1-1 few TRBD1 TRBV4-1 TGCGCCAGCAGCCAAGATTTGGACAGGGGTTTACCTGAAGCTTTCTTT CASSQDLDRGLPEAFF
TRBJ1-3 once - TRBV5-6 TGTGCCAGCAGCTTGCTACAGGCTGGAAACACCATATATTTT CASSLLQAGNTIYF
TRBJ1-4 - - TRBV6-1 TGTGCCAGCAGTGAAAGGGGCACGAGTGAAAAACTGTTTTTT CASSERGTSEKLFF
TRBJ1-5 - TRBD1 TRBV3-1/TRBV3-2 TGTGCCAGCAGCCAAGGAAGGGAACAGGGGGCGAGTCATAGCAATCAGCCCCAGCATTTT CASSQGREQGASHSNQPQHF
TRBJ2-6 - - TRBV27 TGTGCCAGCAGTTCCAGGACAATTGACTCTGGGGCCAACGTCCTGACTTTC CASSSRTIDSGANVLTF
TRBJ2-7 - TRBD1 TRBV2 TGTGCCAGCGGCGGGACAGGGGGCTACGAGCAGTACTTC CASGGTGGYEQYF
TRBJ2-3 - TRBD2 TRBV4-3 TGCGCCAGCAGCCAAGATGTAGCGGGGGGGACCGCCCATACGCAGTATTTT CASSQDVAGGTAHTQYF
TRBJ2-5 - TRBD2 TRBV3-1/TRBV3-2 TGTGCCAGCAGCCAAGATTTGGGGACTAGCCAAGAGACCCAGTACTTC CASSQDLGTSQETQYF
TRBJ1-1 - TRBD1 TRBV18 TGTGCCAGCTCAGAGGGACAGGGTTACGCTGAAGCTTTCTTT CASSEGQGYAEAFF
TRBJ2-7 - - TRBV6-1 TGTGCCAGCAGTGAAAGGAGCTACGAGCAGTACTTC CASSERSYEQYF
TRBJ2-1 - TRBD2 TRBV4-1 TGCGCCAGCAGCGGACTAGCGGGAGCATTTGAGCAGTTCTTC CASSGLAGAFEQFF
TRBJ1-5 few - TRBV19 TGTGCCAGTAGTATTTTGGGCAGTTATCAGCCCCAGCATTTT CASSILGSYQPQHF
TRBJ1-1 - - TRBV7-9 TGTGCCAGCAGCTTATGGGTCGGGGGTCCCATGAACACTGAAGCTTTCTTT CASSLWVGGPMNTEAFF
TRBJ1-5 - TRBD1 TRBV18 TGTGCCAGCTCACCAGGGACAGGGGGCACTCAGCCCCAGCATTTT CASSPGTGGTQPQHF
TRBJ1-1 - TRBD1 TRBV3-1/TRBV3-2 TGTGCCAGCAGCCAAAGACAGGGGAGAGCTTTCTTT CASSQRQGRAFF
TRBJ1-2 - - TRBV12-3/TRBV12-4 TGTGCCAGCAGTCTCCCGGGTGGATATGGCTACACCTTC CASSLPGGYGYTF
TRBJ2-5 - TRBD2 TRBV11-2 TGTGCCAGCAGCCCCCCGGGGAGGGAAGAGACCCAGTACTTC CASSPPGREETQYF
TRBJ2-2 few - TRBV9 TGTGCCAGCAGCGTAGCTGGAGGATCAAACACCGGGGAGCTGTTTTTT CASSVAGGSNTGELFF
TRBJ1-4 - TRBD1 TRBV10-3 TGTGCCATCAGTGCGGGACAGACAACTAATGAAAAACTGTTTTTT CAISAGQTTNEKLFF
TRBJ1-3 - - TRBV10-3 TGTGCCACCGGGAAGCAGAACTCTGGAAACACCATATATTTT CATGKQNSGNTIYF
TRBJ2-5 - TRBD2 TRBV7-2 TGTGCCAGCAGCTTAAGACCAAGCGGGAGTTTTCAAGAGACCCAGTACTTC CASSLRPSGSFQETQYF
TRBJ2-7 - - TRBV7-6 TGTGCCAGCAGCTTAGCGGACAGTCTCTACGAGCAGTACTTC CASSLADSLYEQYF
TRBJ1-5 many - TRBV6-2/TRBV6-3 TGTGCCAGCAGTCTAGGACAGTTTAATAGCAATCAGCCCCAGCATTTT CASSLGQFNSNQPQHF
TRBJ2-7 - TRBD2 TRBV27 TGTGCCAGCAGTTACCGGGAGGGTCTCGAGCAGTACTTC CASSYREGLEQYF
TRBJ2-7 - TRBD2 TRBV10-3 TGTGCCATCAGTGAGTCAGGACTAGACCACGAGCAGTACTTC CAISESGLDHEQYF
TRBJ2-2 once TRBD2 TRBV24-1 TGTGCCACGGGGACTAGCGGTAACACCGGGGAGCTGTTTTTT CATGTSGNTGELFF
TRBJ2-7 - - TRBV27 TGTGCCAGCAGTTTTAGGGGAGGTAACGAGCAGTACTTC CASSFRGGNEQYF
TRBJ2-5 - - TRBV7-9 TGTGCCAGCAGCTTAGCGCTTCAGGGGTCAGAGACCCAGTACTTC CASSLALQGSETQYF
TRBJ1-5 - TRBD1 TRBV18 TGTGCCAGCTCACCAGCAGGGGGATTGGGTAGCAATCAGCCCCAGCATTTT CASSPAGGLGSNQPQHF
TRBJ1-2 - TRBD1 TRBV5-6 TGTGCCAGCGTTCTTCTGGCAGGGGGAAACTATGGCTACACCTTC CASVLLAGGNYGYTF
TRBJ1-6 - TRBD1 TRBV18 TGTGCCAGCTCACCTCAGACAGGGTCTGTGAATTCACCCCTCCACTTT CASSPQTGSVNSPLHF
TRBJ1-1 once TRBD1 TRBV3-1/TRBV3-2 TGTGCCAGCAGCCAAAACAGGGGGAACACTGAAGCTTTCTTT CASSQNRGNTEAFF
TRBJ1-1 - TRBD1 TRBV27 TGTGCCAGCAGGGCACAGAACAGGGGAATAGCTTTCTTT CASRAQNRGIAFF
TRBJ1-1 - - TRBV6-5 TGTGCCAGCAGTTACTCGGGCAGGGAGGCTGAAGCTTTCTTT CASSYSGREAEAFF
TRBJ1-5 - - TRBV11-3 TGTGCCAGCAGCCCCTCGGCGGATCAGCCCCAGCATTTT CASSPSADQPQHF
TRBJ1-5 few TRBD1 TRBV6-5 TGTGCCAGCAGTCGACAGGGGACAAATCAGCCCCAGCATTTT CASSRQGTNQPQHF
TRBJ2-3 - - TRBV11-2 TGTGCCAGCAGCGCTGTCGGGGGGCGGGATACGCAGTATTTT CASSAVGGRDTQYF
TRBJ2-7 - TRBD2 TRBV15 TGTGCCACCAGCAGGAGACTAGCGGGAGTGGGTGAGCAGTACTTC CATSRRLAGVGEQYF
TRBJ1-1 - TRBD1 TRBV7-3 TGTGCCAGCAGCCCTACGAGAGACAGGGGTGAAGCTTTCTTT CASSPTRDRGEAFF
TRBJ1-3 - - TRBV20-1 TGCAGTGCTAGTTCCGCAAAAACTAACTCTGGAAACACCATATATTTT CSASSAKTNSGNTIYF
TRBJ2-2 - - TRBV6-2/TRBV6-3 TGTGCCAGCAGTGGTGTAGTTTGGAGGGCGTCCGGGGAGCTGTTTTTT CASSGVVWRASGELFF
TRBJ2-5 - - TRBV29-1 TGCAGCGTTGTGGCGGAGGGAGAGACCCAGTACTTC CSVVAEGETQYF
TRBJ1-2 - TRBD1 TRBV29-1 TGCAGCGACGGACAGGCTTCCTATGGCTACACCTTC CSDGQASYGYTF
TRBJ1-2 - - TRBV29-1 TGCAGCGTTGGAACAGGTACTAACTATGGCTACACCTTC CSVGTGTNYGYTF
TRBJ1-5 - - TRBV6-5 TGTGCCAGCAGCTTACAGGGCTGGAATAATCAGCCCCAGCATTTT CASSLQGWNNQPQHF
TRBJ2-7 - - TRBV6-5 TGTGCCAGCAGCTCGATGAGCCCAACCTACGAGCAGTACTTC CASSSMSPTYEQYF
TRBJ1-2 few - TRBV5-4 TGTGCCAGCAGCTTGGACGGTGGCTACACCTTC CASSLDGGYTF
TRBJ1-2 once TRBD1 TRBV6-5 TGTGCCAGCAGTCCGGACAGGACCTATGGCTACACCTTC CASSPDRTYGYTF
TRBJ2-1 once TRBD2 TRBV2 TGTGCCAGCAAGTGGACCGGGACTAGCAATGAGCAGTTCTTC CASKWTGTSNEQFF
TRBJ2-2 - TRBD2 TRBV6-6 TGTGCCAGCAGCTTTGGGACTAGCGGGAGTGGGGAGCTGTTTTTT CASSFGTSGSGELFF
TRBJ2-7 - - TRBV3-1/TRBV3-2 TGTGCCAGCAGCCGCTCTCGGTTGGACAGCCCTACATACGAGCAGTACTTC CASSRSRLDSPTYEQYF
TRBJ1-1 - - TRBV23-1 TGCGCCAGCAGTCAATCCCAGGGGCGGCGGACTGAAGCTTTCTTT CASSQSQGRRTEAFF
TRBJ2-2 - - TRBV25-1 TGTGCCAGCAGCCGAGCCGGGGAGCTGTTTTTT CASSRAGELFF